Listed here are 9 T cell receptor beta chains from one sample, sequenced in a study of shared clonotypes between healthy human individuals. Assay: immunoSEQ multiplex PCR; the TCRdb copy retains only in-frame clones and omits some. The sample lists about 700,000 clones, about 90% seen once, with 24% in the top ten. Naive CD8 populations comprised CD45RO-negative cells positively selected for CCR7, excluding terminally differentiated effector memory CD45RA+ cells. The source material was naive CD8+ T cells sorted from blood. These receptors were taken from a man aged 30 to 45 in good health.

The V call is TRBV29-1, the J call TRBJ2-3, with D uncertain. Germline V lookup: CDR1 SQVTM, CDR2 ANQGSEA. Trimming removed 0 bases at V and 3 bases at J, with 7 bases between. There are 13 residues in the CDR3. Written as DNA, the CDR3 is TGCAGCGTTGAAGATCCTAATACAGATACGCAGTATTTT. Protein: CSVEDPNTDTQYF.

The V gene is TRBV11-2, the J gene TRBJ2-7; D is undetermined. The CDR3 runs to 14 residues. Trimming pared 2 bases from V and 3 bases from J, leaving 11 bases between. Germline V CDR1 and CDR2: SGHAT, FQNNGV. CDR3 nucleotide sequence: TGTGCCAGCAGCTTAAGACCGACGGTCTACGAGCAGTACTTC. This sequence encodes CASSLRPTVYEQYF.

The chain links TRBV6-5 to TRBJ2-1, with D unresolved. V lost 3 bases, J lost 9 bases, and 15 bases lay in between. The CDR3 length is 14 residues. Looked up from germline, CDR1 is MNHEY and CDR2 is SVGAGI. The CDR3 DNA reads as TGTGCCAGCAGTTATTCGGCCCATCTTGGTGAGCAGTTCTTC. Protein product: CASSYSAHLGEQFF.

Notes on this clone: The same CDR3 also results from other DNA sequences found in this sample. The chain couples TRBV7-2 to TRBJ2-5; D is perhaps TRBD1 (6 bases). The CDR3 runs 13 residues. Looked up from germline, CDR1 is SGHTA and CDR2 is FQGNSA. Trimming left V 2 bases short and J 5 bases short, with 9 bases between. The CDR3 nucleotides read TGTGCCAGCAGCTTAAACAGGGAGGAGACCCAGTACTTC. Residues: CASSLNREETQYF.

As DNA, the CDR3 is TGTGCCAGCAGCCATCTAATCCCGGGGGATGAGCAGTTCTTC. This sequence encodes CASSHLIPGDEQFF. The rearrangement uses TRBV7-9 and TRBJ2-1, with a possible D match to TRBD2 (6 bases). The V gene's germline CDR1 is SEHNR and CDR2 FQNEAQ (reference sequence). Trimming stripped 5 bases from V and 8 bases from J, with 16 bases between. There are 14 residues in the CDR3.

The CDR3 sequence: CASRQGVTEAFF. The CDR3 nucleotides are TGTGCCAGCAGACAGGGTGTCACTGAAGCTTTCTTT. This chain connects TRBV6-1 to TRBJ1-1, with TRBD1 as a possible D gene (6 bases). Germline CDR1 reads MNHNS; CDR2 reads SASEGT. The CDR3 is made up of 12 amino acids. The V end was cut by 6 bases, the J end by 4 bases, with 9 bases between.

The gene calls are TRBV4-1 and TRBJ2-1; D is unclear. This CDR3 spans 14 amino acids. Germline CDR1 is MGHRA and CDR2 is YSYEKL. Deletions cut 1 base from V and 5 bases from J, with 9 bases between. This CDR3 is CASSQGPLNNEQFF. As DNA, the CDR3 is TGCGCCAGCAGCCAAGGACCTCTAAACAATGAGCAGTTCTTC.

Details on this clone: The junction departs from germline at one end; a sequencing error may be responsible. The V call is TRBV6-5, the J call TRBJ1-2; 7 nucleotides match TRBD1. The germline gives CDR1 MNHEY, CDR2 SVGAGI. This CDR3 comprises 15 residues. CDR3 nucleotide sequence: TGTGCCAGCAGTTACTCCCAGGGGGGTAACTATGACTACACCTTC. It specifies CASSYSQGGNYDYTF.

V gene TRBV7-9 combines with J gene TRBJ2-1; D not certain. The CDR3 loop spans 13 amino acids. V lost 0 bases to trimming and J lost 7 bases, with 7 bases between them. Per germline, CDR1 SEHNR and CDR2 FQNEAQ (reference sequence). The CDR3 loop reads CASSLATENEQFF. DNA for the CDR3: TGTGCCAGCAGCTTAGCGACGGAAAATGAGCAGTTCTTC.